This is a list of T cell receptor beta chains from one sample in a study of T cell changes during pregnancy in multiple sclerosis. The protocol was immunoSEQ multiplex PCR, while the TCRdb copy is restricted to in-frame clones and leaves out a portion. In the table there are around 100,000 clones, approximately 90% of which are singletons. Sequencing was performed on peripheral blood, taken in the second trimester of pregnancy. The receptors stem from a female donor in good health, enrolled as a control in a pregnancy study. CDR3s include the opening cysteine and the closing phenylalanine or tryptophan. The D gene is left open where the match is weak. Size values are once, few and many counts, or a class for expanded clones, and some rows have none.

TRBJ2-2 TRBV29-1 TRBD1 NA CSVIGTGGSGELFF TGCAGCGTGATCGGGACAGGCGGTAGCGGGGAGCTGTTTTTT
TRBJ1-1 TRBV28 NA NA CAGRSQGPVNTEAFF TGTGCCGGTCGATCACAGGGACCGGTGAACACTGAAGCTTTCTTT
TRBJ2-3 TRBV6-5 TRBD1 NA CASSRQGATDTQYF TGTGCCAGCAGTCGACAGGGGGCTACAGATACGCAGTATTTT
TRBJ2-7 TRBV2 NA NA CASSELAGLGYF TGTGCCAGCAGTGAACTCGCGGGGCTTGGGTACTTC
TRBJ2-7 TRBV28 NA once CASSLGGNSYEQYF TGTGCCAGCAGTTTAGGCGGGAACTCCTACGAGCAGTACTTC
TRBJ2-7 TRBV7-9 NA NA CASSLAWPSYEQYF TGTGCCAGCAGCTTAGCCTGGCCATCCTACGAGCAGTACTTC
TRBJ1-2 TRBV4-3 TRBD1 NA CASSQATGVDGYTF TGCGCCAGCAGCCAAGCGACAGGGGTGGACGGCTACACCTTC
TRBJ1-2 TRBV6-1 NA NA CASSEAAGGYGYTF TGTGCCAGCAGTGAAGCGGCGGGGGGGTATGGCTACACCTTC
TRBJ1-5 TRBV27 NA NA CASSLREGGNQPQHF TGTGCCAGCAGTTTACGCGAGGGGGGCAATCAGCCCCAGCATTTT
TRBJ2-1 TRBV18 TRBD1 NA CASSPQRTGIGNNEQFF TGTGCCAGCTCACCACAGAGGACAGGGATTGGCAATAATGAGCAGTTCTTC
TRBJ2-1 TRBV7-9 TRBD2 once CASSLWTSGSWSYNEQFF TGTGCCAGCAGCCTCTGGACTAGCGGGAGTTGGTCCTACAATGAGCAGTTCTTC
TRBJ2-5 TRBV7-2 NA NA CASSQLISGGETQYF TGTGCCAGCAGCCAACTGATATCAGGTGGGGAGACCCAGTACTTC
TRBJ1-4 TRBV7-2 NA NA CASSPGRTNEKLFF TGTGCCAGCAGCCCAGGGAGGACTAATGAAAAACTGTTTTTT
TRBJ1-5 TRBV20-1 NA NA CSASLNQPQHF TGCAGTGCTAGCCTAAATCAGCCCCAGCATTTT
TRBJ2-4 TRBV19 NA NA CASSSPGDKNIQYF TGTGCCAGTAGTTCCCCGGGGGACAAAAACATTCAGTACTTC
TRBJ1-1 TRBV5-8 TRBD1 NA CASSLALGQGANTEAFF TGTGCCAGCAGCTTGGCCTTAGGACAGGGGGCTAACACTGAAGCTTTCTTT
TRBJ2-3 TRBV7-2 TRBD2 NA CASSPSGGTDTQYF TGTGCCAGCAGCCCTAGCGGGGGCACAGATACGCAGTATTTT
TRBJ1-1 TRBV9 NA NA CASSVEARQGNTEAFF TGTGCCAGCAGCGTAGAGGCTAGGCAGGGGAACACTGAAGCTTTCTTT
TRBJ1-2 TRBV9 TRBD1 NA CASSATGGFFLGYTF TGTGCCAGCAGCGCCACAGGGGGCTTTTTCCTAGGCTACACCTTC
TRBJ1-2 TRBV7-2 NA once CASSSREAHGYGYTF TGTGCCAGCAGCTCCCGGGAGGCCCACGGCTATGGCTACACCTTC
TRBJ1-6 TRBV30 NA NA CAWSGWSSPLHF TGTGCCTGGAGCGGGTGGAGTTCACCCCTCCACTTT
TRBJ1-1 TRBV28 NA NA CASSLYRSMNTEAFF TGTGCCAGCAGTTTATATCGGTCCATGAACACTGAAGCTTTCTTT
TRBJ1-2 TRBV15 TRBD1 NA CATSRRQGNYGYTF TGTGCCACCAGCAGAAGACAGGGGAACTATGGCTACACCTTC
TRBJ2-1 TRBV28 NA NA CASSLSPQGRYNEQFF TGTGCCAGCAGTTTATCCCCCCAGGGTCGGTACAATGAGCAGTTCTTC
TRBJ2-5 TRBV2 NA NA CASTFRGGGETQYF TGTGCCAGCACCTTCCGGGGAGGAGGAGAGACCCAGTACTTC
TRBJ1-2 TRBV28 NA NA CASSLITQSYGYTF TGTGCCAGCAGTTTAATTACACAATCCTATGGCTACACCTTC
TRBJ2-7 TRBV7-9 NA NA CASSLEEDLRPYEQYF TGTGCCAGCAGCTTAGAGGAGGACTTAAGACCCTACGAGCAGTACTTC
TRBJ1-1 TRBV9 TRBD1 NA CASSPRQGADTEAFF TGTGCCAGCAGCCCCCGACAGGGGGCTGACACTGAAGCTTTCTTT
TRBJ1-5 TRBV27 NA NA CASRDAGGGGRYQPQHF TGTGCCAGTAGGGATGCAGGTGGGGGCGGGCGGTATCAGCCCCAGCATTTT
TRBJ2-3 TRBV25-1 NA NA CASSAGSGLRTDTQYF TGTGCCAGCAGTGCTGGATCGGGTCTTAGGACAGATACGCAGTATTTT
TRBJ2-7 TRBV9 TRBD2 NA CASSVGRTSEGEQYF TGTGCCAGCAGCGTAGGAAGGACTAGCGAGGGCGAGCAGTACTTC
TRBJ2-1 TRBV28 TRBD1 NA CASSLGTVRKDEQFF TGTGCCAGCAGCCTAGGGACAGTCCGAAAGGATGAGCAGTTCTTC
TRBJ2-7 TRBV4-3 NA NA CASSQGAAAYEQYF TGCGCCAGCAGCCAAGGAGCGGCGGCCTACGAGCAGTACTTC
TRBJ2-7 TRBV9 NA NA CASSVSPQGGNEQYF TGTGCCAGCAGCGTAAGCCCCCAGGGGGGCAACGAGCAGTACTTC
TRBJ2-3 TRBV11-2 NA NA CASSLGVPGGTDTQYF TGTGCCAGCAGCTTAGGGGTGCCAGGGGGCACAGATACGCAGTATTTT
TRBJ2-7 TRBV4-2 NA NA CASSQDWNSYEQYF TGTGCCAGCAGCCAGGACTGGAACTCCTACGAGCAGTACTTC
TRBJ1-6 TRBV27 NA NA CASSPLWGVDSPLHF TGTGCCAGCAGTCCGCTTTGGGGCGTCGACTCACCCCTCCACTTT
TRBJ1-1 TRBV9 TRBD1 NA CASSGGTGIEAFF TGTGCCAGCAGCGGGGGGACAGGGATTGAAGCTTTCTTT
TRBJ1-4 TRBV5-1 TRBD1 NA CASSQDRDGNEKLFF TGCGCCAGCAGCCAGGACAGGGATGGTAATGAAAAACTGTTTTTT
TRBJ2-2 TRBV5-6 NA NA CASSPFRREAGELFF TGTGCCAGCAGTCCCTTTAGGCGGGAAGCCGGGGAGCTGTTTTTT
TRBJ2-6 TRBV10-1 NA NA CASSRGSGANVLTF TGCGCCAGCAGCAGGGGTTCTGGGGCCAACGTCCTGACTTTC
TRBJ1-1 TRBV5-1 NA few CASSSGQPNTEAFF TGCGCCAGCAGCTCAGGACAGCCAAACACTGAAGCTTTCTTT